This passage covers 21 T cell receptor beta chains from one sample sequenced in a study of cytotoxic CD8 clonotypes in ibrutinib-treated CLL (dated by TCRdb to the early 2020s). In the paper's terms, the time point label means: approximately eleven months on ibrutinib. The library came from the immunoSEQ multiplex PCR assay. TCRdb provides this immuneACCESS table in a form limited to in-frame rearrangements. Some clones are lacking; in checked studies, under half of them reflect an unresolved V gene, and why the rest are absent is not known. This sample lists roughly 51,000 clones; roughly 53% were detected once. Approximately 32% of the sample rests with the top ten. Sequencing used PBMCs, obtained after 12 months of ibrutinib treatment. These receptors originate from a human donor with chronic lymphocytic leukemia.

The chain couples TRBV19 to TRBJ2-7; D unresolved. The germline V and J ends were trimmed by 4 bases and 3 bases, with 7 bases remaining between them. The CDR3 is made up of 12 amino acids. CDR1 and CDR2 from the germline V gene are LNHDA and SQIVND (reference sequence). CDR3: CASSKGGYEQYF. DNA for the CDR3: TGTGCCAGTAGTAAGGGCGGCTACGAGCAGTACTTC.

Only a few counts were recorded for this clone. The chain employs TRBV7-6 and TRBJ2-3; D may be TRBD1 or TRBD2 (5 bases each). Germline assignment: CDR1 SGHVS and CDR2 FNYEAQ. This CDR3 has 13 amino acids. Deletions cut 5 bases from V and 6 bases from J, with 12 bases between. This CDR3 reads CASSMGPLDTQYF. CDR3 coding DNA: TGTGCCAGCAGCATGGGACCGCTGGATACGCAGTATTTT.

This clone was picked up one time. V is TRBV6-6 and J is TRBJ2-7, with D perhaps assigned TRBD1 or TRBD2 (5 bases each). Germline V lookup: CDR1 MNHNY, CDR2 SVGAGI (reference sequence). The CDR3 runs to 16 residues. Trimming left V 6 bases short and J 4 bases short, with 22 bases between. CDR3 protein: CASSSTAGTGFYEQYF. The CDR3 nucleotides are TGTGCCAGCAGCTCTACGGCCGGGACGGGATTTTACGAGCAGTACTTC.

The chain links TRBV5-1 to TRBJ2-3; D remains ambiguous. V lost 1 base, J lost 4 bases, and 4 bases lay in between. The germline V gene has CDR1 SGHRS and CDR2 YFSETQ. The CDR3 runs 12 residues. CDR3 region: CASSLKSDTQYF. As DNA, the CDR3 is TGCGCCAGCAGCTTGAAGTCAGATACGCAGTATTTT.

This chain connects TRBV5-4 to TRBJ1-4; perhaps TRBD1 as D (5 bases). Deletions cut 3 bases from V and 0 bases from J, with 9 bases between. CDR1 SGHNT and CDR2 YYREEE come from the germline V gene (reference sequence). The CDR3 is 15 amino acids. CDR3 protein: CASSSDRSTNEKLFF. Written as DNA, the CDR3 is TGTGCCAGCAGCTCCGACAGATCAACTAATGAAAAACTGTTTTTT.

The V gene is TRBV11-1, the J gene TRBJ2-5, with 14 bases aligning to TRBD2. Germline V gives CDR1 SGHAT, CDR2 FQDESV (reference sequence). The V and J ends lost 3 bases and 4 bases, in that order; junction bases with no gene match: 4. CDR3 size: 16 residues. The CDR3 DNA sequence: TGTGCCAGCAGCTTGCGGGGACTAGCGGGAGTAGAGACCCAGTACTTC. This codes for CASSLRGLAGVETQYF. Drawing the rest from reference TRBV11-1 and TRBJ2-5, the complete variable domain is EAEVAQSPRYKITEKSQAVAFWCDPISGHATLYWYRQILGQGPELLVQFQDESVVDDSQLPKDRFSAERLKGVDSTLKIQPAELGDSAMYLCASSLRGLAGVETQYFGPGTRLLVL.

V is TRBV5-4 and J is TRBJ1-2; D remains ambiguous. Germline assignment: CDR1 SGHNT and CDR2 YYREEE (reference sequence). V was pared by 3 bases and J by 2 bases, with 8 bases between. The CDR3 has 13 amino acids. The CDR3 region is CASSSSANYGYTF. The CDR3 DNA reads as TGTGCCAGCAGCTCTTCAGCAAACTATGGCTACACCTTC.

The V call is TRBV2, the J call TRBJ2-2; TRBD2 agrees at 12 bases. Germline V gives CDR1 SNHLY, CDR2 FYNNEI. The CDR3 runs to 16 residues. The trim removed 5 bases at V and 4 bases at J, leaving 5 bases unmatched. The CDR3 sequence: CASSPLAGGPTGELFF. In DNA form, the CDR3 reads TGTGCCAGCAGTCCACTAGCGGGAGGTCCCACCGGGGAGCTGTTTTTT.

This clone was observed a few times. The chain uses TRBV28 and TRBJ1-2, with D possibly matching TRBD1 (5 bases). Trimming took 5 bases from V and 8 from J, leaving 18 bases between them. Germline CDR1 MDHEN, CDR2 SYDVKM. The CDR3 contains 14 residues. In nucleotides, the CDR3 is TGTGCCAGCAGTCCCGGGACGGGCGGCAGGGGCTACACCTTC. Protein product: CASSPGTGGRGYTF.

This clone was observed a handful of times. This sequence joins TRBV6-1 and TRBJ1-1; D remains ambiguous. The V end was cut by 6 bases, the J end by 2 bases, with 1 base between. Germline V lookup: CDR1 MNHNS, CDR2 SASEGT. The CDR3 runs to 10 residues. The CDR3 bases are TGTGCCAGCAGAAACACTGAAGCTTTCTTT. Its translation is CASRNTEAFF.

The CDR3 loop is CASRSAGAGAYNEQFF. The CDR3 DNA reads TGTGCCAGCAGATCCGCGGGAGCGGGAGCCTACAATGAGCAGTTCTTC. The chain employs TRBV27 and TRBJ2-1; 8 bases map to TRBD2. The V gene end was trimmed by 6 bases and the J gene end by 2 bases; junction bases not matched to a gene: 9. From germline, CDR1 is MNHEY and CDR2 SMNVEV (reference sequence). This CDR3 is built from 16 residues.

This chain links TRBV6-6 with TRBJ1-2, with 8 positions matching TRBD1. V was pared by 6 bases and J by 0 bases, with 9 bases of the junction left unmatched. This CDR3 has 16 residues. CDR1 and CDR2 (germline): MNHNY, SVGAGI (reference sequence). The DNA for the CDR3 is TGTGCCAGCAGACCGACAGGGGACATAACTAACTATGGCTACACCTTC. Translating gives CASRPTGDITNYGYTF.

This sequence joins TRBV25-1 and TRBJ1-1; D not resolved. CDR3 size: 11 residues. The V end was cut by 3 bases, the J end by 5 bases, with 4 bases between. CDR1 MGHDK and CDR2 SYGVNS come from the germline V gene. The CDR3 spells CASSDLTEAFF. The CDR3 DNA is TGTGCCAGCAGTGATTTAACTGAAGCTTTCTTT. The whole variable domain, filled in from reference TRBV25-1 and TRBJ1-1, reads EADIYQTPRYLVIGTGKKITLECSQTMGHDKMYWYQQDPGMELHLIHYSYGVNSTEKGDLSSESTVSRIRTEHFPLTLESARPSHTSQYLCASSDLTEAFFGQGTRLTVV.

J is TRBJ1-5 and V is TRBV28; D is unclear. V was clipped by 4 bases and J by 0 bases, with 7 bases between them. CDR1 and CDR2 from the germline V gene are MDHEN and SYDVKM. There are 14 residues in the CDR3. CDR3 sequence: CASSSHSSNQPQHF. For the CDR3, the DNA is TGTGCCAGCAGTTCCCATAGTAGCAATCAGCCCCAGCATTTT. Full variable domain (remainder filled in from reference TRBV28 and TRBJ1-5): DVKVTQSSRYLVKRTGEKVFLECVQDMDHENMFWYRQDPGLGLRLIYFSYDVKMKEKGDIPEGYSVSREKKERFSLILESASTNQTSMYLCASSSHSSNQPQHFGDGTRLSIL.

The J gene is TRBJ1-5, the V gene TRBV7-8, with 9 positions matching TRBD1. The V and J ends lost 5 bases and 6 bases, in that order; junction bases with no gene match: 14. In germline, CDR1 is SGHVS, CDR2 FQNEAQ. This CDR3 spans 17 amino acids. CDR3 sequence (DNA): TGTGCCAGCAGCCCCCATCCGGGACAGGGCTTGGTTCAGCCCCAGCATTTT. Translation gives CASSPHPGQGLVQPQHF. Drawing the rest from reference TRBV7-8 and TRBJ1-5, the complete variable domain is GAGVSQSPRYKVAKRGQDVALRCDPISGHVSLFWYQQALGQGPEFLTYFQNEAQLDKSGLPSDRFFAERPEGSVSTLKIQRTQQEDSAVYLCASSPHPGQGLVQPQHFGDGTRLSIL.

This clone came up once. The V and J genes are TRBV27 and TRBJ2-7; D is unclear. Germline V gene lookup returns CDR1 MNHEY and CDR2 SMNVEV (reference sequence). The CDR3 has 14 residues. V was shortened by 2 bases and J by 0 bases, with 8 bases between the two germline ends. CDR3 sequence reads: CASSLIQSSYEQYF. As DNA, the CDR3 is TGTGCCAGCAGTTTAATTCAAAGCTCCTACGAGCAGTACTTC.

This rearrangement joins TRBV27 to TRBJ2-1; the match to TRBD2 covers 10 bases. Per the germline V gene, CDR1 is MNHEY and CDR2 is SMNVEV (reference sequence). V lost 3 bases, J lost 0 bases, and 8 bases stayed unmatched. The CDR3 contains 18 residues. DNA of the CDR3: TGTGCCAGCAGTTTCGAGACTAGCGGGCCGAGCTCCTACAATGAGCAGTTCTTC. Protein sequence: CASSFETSGPSSYNEQFF.

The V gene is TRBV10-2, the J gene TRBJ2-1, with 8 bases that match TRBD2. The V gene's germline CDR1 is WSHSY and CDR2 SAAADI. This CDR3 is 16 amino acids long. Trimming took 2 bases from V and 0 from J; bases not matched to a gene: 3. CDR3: CASSEQSGSSYNEQFF. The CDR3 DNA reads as TGCGCCAGCAGTGAGCAAAGCGGGAGCTCCTACAATGAGCAGTTCTTC.

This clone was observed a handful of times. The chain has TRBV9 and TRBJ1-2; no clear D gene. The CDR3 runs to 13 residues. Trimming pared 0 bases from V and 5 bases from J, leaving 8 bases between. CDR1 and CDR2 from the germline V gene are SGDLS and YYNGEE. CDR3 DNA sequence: TGTGCCAGCAGCGTAGTTTCAAGTTATGGCTACACCTTC. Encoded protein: CASSVVSSYGYTF.

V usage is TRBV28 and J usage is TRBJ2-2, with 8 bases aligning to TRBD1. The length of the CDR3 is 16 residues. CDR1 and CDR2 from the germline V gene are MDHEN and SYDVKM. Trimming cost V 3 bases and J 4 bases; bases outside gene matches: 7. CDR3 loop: CASSFSGQGGTGELFF. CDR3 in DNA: TGTGCCAGCAGTTTTTCCGGACAGGGCGGCACCGGGGAGCTGTTTTTT.

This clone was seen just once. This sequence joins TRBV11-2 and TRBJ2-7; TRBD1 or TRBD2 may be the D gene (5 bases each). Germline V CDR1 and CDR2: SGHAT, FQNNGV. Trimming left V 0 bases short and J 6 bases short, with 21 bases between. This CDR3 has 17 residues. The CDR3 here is CASSLDPSPGPGFEQYF. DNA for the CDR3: TGTGCCAGCAGCTTAGATCCCTCCCCGGGACCGGGCTTCGAGCAGTACTTC.